The rows below give T cell receptor beta chains drawn from one sample of a study of early T cells in non-severe SARS-CoV-2 infection. Via MiXCR, TCRdb re-called the 5' RACE reads, giving one row per CDR3 protein. The repertoire holds about 42,000 distinct CDR3 sequences, with approximately 7.1% as singletons. The sample consisted of whole blood. These receptors were collected from an adult who was a healthcare worker with PCR-confirmed SARS-CoV-2 infection or an uninfected control (not recorded which). CDR3s include the opening cysteine and the closing phenylalanine or tryptophan. The order of the fields is clone size, J gene, V gene, CDR3 protein. Some rows have no size entry. The others give once, few or many, or a class for an expanded clone.

clone_size: -
j_call: TRBJ2-5
v_call: TRBV9
cdr3_aa: CASSPWTSGGLQETQYF

clone_size: -
j_call: TRBJ2-1
v_call: TRBV6-5
cdr3_aa: CASSNNEQFF

clone_size: many
j_call: TRBJ2-7
v_call: TRBV29-1
cdr3_aa: CSVGLGDRGGSEQYF

clone_size: -
j_call: TRBJ2-3
v_call: TRBV11-2
cdr3_aa: CASSPRADTQYF

clone_size: -
j_call: TRBJ1-1
v_call: TRBV6-2/TRBV6-3
cdr3_aa: CASSYSTWGTNTEAFF

clone_size: -
j_call: TRBJ2-1
v_call: TRBV6-2/TRBV6-3
cdr3_aa: CASSYSRLNYNEQFF

clone_size: many
j_call: TRBJ1-1
v_call: TRBV29-1
cdr3_aa: CSAEQGAKNTEAFF

clone_size: -
j_call: TRBJ1-6
v_call: TRBV6-5
cdr3_aa: CASRNRQAYNSPLHF

clone_size: many
j_call: TRBJ1-1
v_call: TRBV7-8
cdr3_aa: CASRPGTGPLGTEAFF

clone_size: many
j_call: TRBJ1-1
v_call: TRBV30
cdr3_aa: CAWSPSNTEAFF

clone_size: -
j_call: TRBJ2-7
v_call: TRBV4-1
cdr3_aa: CASSQVKGFDEQYF

clone_size: many
j_call: TRBJ2-5
v_call: TRBV12-3/TRBV12-4
cdr3_aa: CASSLGLVQETQYF

clone_size: many
j_call: TRBJ2-5
v_call: TRBV11-2
cdr3_aa: CASSLEGTDQETQYF

clone_size: many
j_call: TRBJ1-6
v_call: TRBV7-2
cdr3_aa: CASSRDSLNSPLHF

clone_size: -
j_call: TRBJ2-3
v_call: TRBV5-1
cdr3_aa: CASSVTGTSTSTDTQYF